This is a list of T cell receptor beta chains from one sample in a study of T cells expressing NK-cell markers. TCRdb reprocessed the 5' RACE reads and reports one entry per CDR3 protein, with no DNA. The ten top clones account for more than 1.4%, within a sample of a few hundred thousand distinct CDR3 sequences. Input material: blood T cells: a sorted CD56 or NKG2C T cell subset, CD4+ or CD8+ T cells, or bulk PBMC T cells (not recorded which). Every receptor here comes from a woman aged 50 to 60 in good health. Both conserved end residues are part of each CDR3.

CDR3 length	J gene	V gene	CDR3 protein
16	TRBJ2-1	TRBV7-8	CASSLTGGRAINEQFF
13	TRBJ1-1	TRBV20-1	CSALRTGLTEAFF
16	TRBJ2-3	TRBV9	CASSAPSSLISDTQYF
13	TRBJ2-1	TRBV6-6	CASRTLRHNEQFF
14	TRBJ2-4	TRBV2	CASSTAVAKNIQYF
14	TRBJ1-2	TRBV27	CASTLRASEGGYTF
14	TRBJ2-5	TRBV29-1	CSGHPGGGQETQYF
12	TRBJ2-7	TRBV20-1	CSGEGVNDEQYF
15	TRBJ2-7	TRBV7-2	CASSSPGARAYEQYF
11	TRBJ2-2	TRBV2	CASLQSGELFF
16	TRBJ2-3	TRBV7-9	CASSPTSGGLSDTQYF
13	TRBJ2-7	TRBV20-1	CSAELAGGYEQYF
15	TRBJ2-7	TRBV5-5	CASSLVTGYSYEQYF
15	TRBJ2-1	TRBV3-1	CASSQDGTRGNEQFF
17	TRBJ1-1	TRBV12-3/TRBV12-4	CASLPLVFGVVHTEAFF
13	TRBJ2-5	TRBV6-1	CASSEAPLETQYF
16	TRBJ2-2	TRBV15	CATSRDRDRRTGELFF
14	TRBJ1-5	TRBV7-8	CASSFQDSNQPQHF
16	TRBJ2-2	TRBV12-3/TRBV12-4	CASRRADRGLSGELFF
17	TRBJ2-3	TRBV7-9	CASSLNDVGRRLNTQYF
15	TRBJ2-3	TRBV4-1	CASSGVEAGTDTQYF
14	TRBJ2-4	TRBV11-2	CASSPAGWKNIQYF
18	TRBJ2-1	TRBV12-3/TRBV12-4	CASSTLAGARAAYNEQFF
13	TRBJ2-4	TRBV30	CAWSSGLGGIQYF
18	TRBJ2-7	TRBV4-2	CASSQEYGVGAGSYEQYF
15	TRBJ2-3	TRBV7-6	CASSLLEKTFDTQYF
13	TRBJ2-7	TRBV9	CASSVQDYYEQYF
13	TRBJ2-3	TRBV27	CASGPGLPDTQYF
16	TRBJ2-2	TRBV12-3/TRBV12-4	CASSLIVVRASGELFF
15	TRBJ2-3	TRBV24-1	CATSDTQGVVDTQYF
14	TRBJ1-4	TRBV27	CASSFRGLNEKLFF
12	TRBJ2-1	TRBV12-3/TRBV12-4	CASSSRDPEQFF
16	TRBJ2-5	TRBV12-3/TRBV12-4	CASSDRGTSGRETQYF
14	TRBJ2-5	TRBV6-5	CASSYSAGVETQYF
13	TRBJ2-3	TRBV7-2	CASSLSGPQTQYF
13	TRBJ2-7	TRBV7-9	CASSSRGLYEQYF
11	TRBJ2-5	TRBV29-1	CSAEKTETQYF
11	TRBJ2-1	TRBV2	CASTEGTEQFF
12	TRBJ2-5	TRBV20-1	CSARGIDETQYF